This T cell receptor (beta chain) was recorded in a study of cytomegalovirus exposure and HLA in healthy donors. Study overall: Just over 80% of 350 to 400 genotyped donors fell in the Caucasian-associated ancestry cluster.

The CDR3 loop spans 15 amino acids. Germline V lookup: CDR1 LGHNT, CDR2 FRNRAP. Trimming cost V 9 bases and J 5 bases; bases outside gene matches: 12. Each donor was nominally healthy when sampled (though unrecorded immune exposures were likely). The study's findings and limits: Presence/absence analyses took donor sequencing depth as roughly uniform. The only immune exposure information that was available was CMV serostatus.

60 Vbeta and 13 Jbeta primers were used in PCR. Only in-frame clones appear in the TCRdb table, and some are missing; sequencing was by immunoSEQ multiplex PCR. Of fewer than 200,000 clones detected, 65% to 85% appear once; the ten largest clones hold about 3%. Note on this clone: Its antigen is currently unknown.

The TCR originated in a female donor in good health and CMV-seronegative. The gene calls are TRBV12-5 and TRBJ1-1; 10 bases fit TRBD1. What was sequenced was PBMCs. The CDR3 protein is CASFRTGGVITEAFF. CDR3 nucleotides: TGTGCTAGCTTCAGGACAGGGGGGGTTATAACTGAAGCTTTCTTT.